Presented here are 27 T cell receptor beta chains from one specimen sequenced in a study of T cell responses to AZD1222 COVID-19 vaccine. Clones were read by immunoSEQ multiplex PCR, and TCRdb kept only the in-frame ones, dropping some. The sample contains 75,000 to 90,000 clones, about 92% of which appear only once. This specimen was peripheral blood, taken 28 days after the second AZD1222 dose. Receptor source: an adult who received the AZD1222 COVID-19 vaccine.

The CDR3 bases are TGTGCCAGTAGGCCAGTGGGAGGGGAGACCCAGTACTTC. Protein: CASRPVGGETQYF. This sequence joins TRBV19 and TRBJ2-5, with 7 bases that match TRBD2. Looked up from germline, CDR1 is LNHDA and CDR2 is SQIVND (reference sequence). The CDR3 is 13 residues long. Trimming cost V 6 bases and J 5 bases; bases outside gene matches: 6.

This sequence joins TRBV30 and TRBJ1-4, with 9 bases lining up with TRBD1. Germline V lookup: CDR1 GTSNPN, CDR2 SVGIG (reference sequence). The CDR3 consists of 13 residues. V was clipped by 4 bases and J by 8 bases; unmatched bases: 5. The DNA of the CDR3 is TGTGCCTGGACCTTGGACAGGGGAGAAAAACTGTTTTTT. It codes for CAWTLDRGEKLFF. The complete variable domain, with remaining parts taken from reference TRBV30 and TRBJ1-4, reads SQTIHQWPATLVQPVGSPLSLECTVEGTSNPNLYWYRQAAGRGLQLLFYSVGIGQISSEVPQNLSASRPQDRQFILSSKKLLLSDSGFYLCAWTLDRGEKLFFGSGTQLSVL.

The chain joins TRBV30 to TRBJ2-1; TRBD2 agrees at 16 bases. Germline CDR1 GTSNPN, CDR2 SVGIG (reference sequence). Trimming took 3 bases from V and 7 from J; bases not matched to a gene: 3. The CDR3 is 15 residues long. The CDR3 sequence: CAWSGTSGRGNEQFF. The CDR3 bases are TGTGCCTGGAGCGGGACTAGCGGGAGGGGTAATGAGCAGTTCTTC. The variable domain in full, completed from reference TRBV30 and TRBJ2-1, reads SQTIHQWPATLVQPVGSPLSLECTVEGTSNPNLYWYRQAAGRGLQLLFYSVGIGQISSEVPQNLSASRPQDRQFILSSKKLLLSDSGFYLCAWSGTSGRGNEQFFGPGTRLTVL.

This chain connects TRBV27 to TRBJ1-1; no reliable D call. The CDR3 loop spans 13 amino acids. Germline V gene data show CDR1 as MNHEY and CDR2 as SMNVEV (reference sequence). V lost 8 bases, J lost 1 base, and 11 bases lay in between. The DNA for the CDR3 is TGTGCCAGCTATAAATGGCCGAACACTGAAGCTTTCTTT. Translating it yields CASYKWPNTEAFF.

The chain couples TRBV7-3 to TRBJ2-1, with TRBD2 matching 10 bases. The germline V gene encodes CDR1 SGHTA and CDR2 FQGTGA. The trim removed 5 bases at V and 7 bases at J, leaving 11 bases unmatched. This CDR3 is 16 amino acids long. The CDR3 reads CASSPTPGLARNEQFF. The CDR3 region has the DNA TGTGCCAGCAGCCCTACCCCGGGACTAGCGAGAAATGAGCAGTTCTTC.

The rearrangement uses TRBV2 and TRBJ2-3, with D uncertain. From germline, CDR1 is SNHLY and CDR2 FYNNEI. The germline V and J ends were trimmed by 6 bases and 5 bases, with 9 bases remaining between them. The CDR3 is 12 residues long. Here the CDR3 reads CASSILLDTQYF. Here the CDR3 DNA reads TGTGCCAGCAGCATTCTCCTAGATACGCAGTATTTT.

The chain links TRBV27 to TRBJ1-2; tentatively, D is TRBD1 (5 bases). Between the trimmed V and J ends, which lost 9 bases and 7 bases, there was a span of 18 bases. Germline CDR1 reads MNHEY; CDR2 reads SMNVEV (reference sequence). The CDR3 has 13 residues. The CDR3 sequence: CASGLGGTIGYTF. CDR3 coding DNA: TGTGCCAGTGGCCTCGGGGGGACCATTGGCTACACCTTC.

This chain connects TRBV7-2 to TRBJ2-7; D gene ambiguous. Per the germline V gene, CDR1 is SGHTA and CDR2 is FQGNSA. The CDR3 spans 13 residues. V shed 4 bases and J shed 0 bases, with 7 bases lying between them. DNA for the CDR3: TGTGCCAGCAGCTGGTCGGGCTCCTACGAGCAGTACTTC. As protein: CASSWSGSYEQYF.

The chain couples TRBV6-5 to TRBJ2-7, with D possibly TRBD1 on 5 matching bases. Germline V gene data show CDR1 as MNHEY and CDR2 as SVGAGI. The CDR3 extends over 13 amino acids. With 11 bases removed from V and 3 bases from J, the gap between germline ends came to 17 bases. The CDR3 DNA follows: TGTGCCGGCGAACGGATCAGGGTCTACGAGCAGTACTTC. This translates into CAGERIRVYEQYF.

The V gene is TRBV4-2, the J gene TRBJ1-2; D unclear. The CDR3 loop spans 12 amino acids. The V gene's germline CDR1 is LGHNA and CDR2 YNFKEQ. The germline V and J ends were trimmed by 0 bases and 6 bases, with 5 bases remaining between them. CDR3 coding DNA: TGTGCCAGCAGCCAAGAGGGGAATGGCTACACCTTC. This codes for CASSQEGNGYTF.

This chain connects TRBV5-6 to TRBJ2-7; 9 bases map to TRBD1. The V gene end was trimmed by 3 bases and the J gene end by 5 bases; junction bases not matched to a gene: 12. The CDR3 length is 16 residues. Germline V gene lookup returns CDR1 SGHDT and CDR2 YYEEEE. The CDR3, as DNA: TGTGCCAGCAGCTACTCAACCGGGACAGGGTTCGACGAGCAGTACTTC. This codes for CASSYSTGTGFDEQYF.

The V gene is TRBV18, the J gene TRBJ1-3; no clear D gene. Trimming took 2 bases from V and 0 from J, leaving 14 bases between them. Germline CDR1 KGHSH, CDR2 LQKENI. The CDR3 is 17 residues long. CDR3 nucleotide sequence: TGTGCCAGCTCACCAGGCAGGCCAACCCGCTCTGGAAACACCATATATTTT. Translation: CASSPGRPTRSGNTIYF.

The chain employs TRBV10-3 and TRBJ2-2; no firm D call. The germline CDR1 and CDR2 sequences are ENHRY and SYGVKD. The V end lost 4 bases, the J end lost 2 bases, and 11 bases lay between the germline ends. The CDR3 covers 15 residues. CDR3 loop: CAISGIGPNTGELFF. In DNA, the CDR3 is TGTGCCATCAGTGGGATAGGGCCAAACACCGGGGAGCTGTTTTTT.

The genes are TRBV10-3 and TRBJ2-1, with TRBD2 matching over 11 bases. Germline CDR1 reads ENHRY; CDR2 reads SYGVKD. The J segment lost 7 bases and the V segment lost 9 bases, leaving 14 bases of the junction unmatched. This CDR3 region has 16 residues. CDR3 coding DNA: TGTGCCATTACTCGAGTAGCGGGAGGGCTCGGGAATGAGCAGTTCTTC. It encodes CAITRVAGGLGNEQFF.

The sample holds many counts of this clone. Other DNA sequences in this specimen translate into the identical CDR3. This chain uses TRBV5-5 with TRBJ1-6; maybe TRBD1 (5 bases). Germline CDR1 and CDR2: SGHKS and YYEKEE (reference sequence). The CDR3 contains 15 residues. Trimming took 0 bases from V and 9 from J, leaving 13 bases between them. The CDR3 sequence: CASSLAPGLGSPLHF. The CDR3 coding sequence is TGTGCCAGCAGCTTGGCCCCAGGGTTGGGTTCACCCCTCCACTTT.

The rearrangement joins TRBV6-5 to TRBJ2-7; D is tentatively TRBD1 or TRBD2 (6 bases each). Germline CDR1 is MNHEY and CDR2 is SVGAGI. CDR3 size: 14 residues. The germline V and J ends were trimmed by 6 bases and 4 bases, with 16 bases remaining between them. The CDR3 DNA reads TGTGCCAGCAGCGCGGGGACAAGAATTTACGAGCAGTACTTC. This codes for CASSAGTRIYEQYF.

The chain recombines TRBV2 with TRBJ1-5, with D tentatively TRBD1 (5 bases). This CDR3 is 15 amino acids long. Germline V CDR1 and CDR2: SNHLY, FYNNEI. The V gene lost 2 bases and the J gene lost 7 bases, with 15 bases spanning the gap. The CDR3 is CASSELRRDKQPQHF. CDR3 DNA sequence: TGTGCCAGCAGTGAATTGCGCAGGGATAAACAGCCCCAGCATTTT.

The chain is built from TRBV18 and TRBJ2-1; no clear D gene. The V end lost 3 bases, the J end lost 4 bases, and 7 bases lay between the germline ends. The CDR3 is 13 amino acids. Germline V lookup: CDR1 KGHSH, CDR2 LQKENI. For the CDR3, the DNA is TGTGCCAGCTCACCCCGCGCTTACAATGAGCAGTTCTTC. This encodes CASSPRAYNEQFF.

This chain links TRBV7-2 with TRBJ2-7; no clear D. V lost 3 bases, J lost 4 bases, and 10 bases lay in between. The CDR3 covers 13 residues. CDR1 SGHTA and CDR2 FQGNSA come from the germline V gene. This CDR3 is CASSFNDGYEQYF. For the CDR3, the DNA is TGTGCCAGCAGCTTCAACGACGGGTACGAGCAGTACTTC. Full variable domain (rest looked up from reference TRBV7-2 and TRBJ2-7): GAGVSQSPSNKVTEKGKDVELRCDPISGHTALYWYRQSLGQGLEFLIYFQGNSAPDKSGLPSDRFSAERTGGSVSTLTIQRTQQEDSAVYLCASSFNDGYEQYFGPGTRLTVT.

The genes are TRBV30 and TRBJ1-1, with unresolved D. V was trimmed by 2 bases and J by 5 bases, leaving 6 bases between them. The V gene's germline CDR1 is GTSNPN and CDR2 SVGIG (reference sequence). The CDR3 runs to 11 residues. The CDR3 loop is CAWSLQTEAFF. The CDR3 region has the DNA TGTGCCTGGAGTCTACAGACTGAAGCTTTCTTT. The full variable domain, with the rest looked up from reference TRBV30 and TRBJ1-1, is SQTIHQWPATLVQPVGSPLSLECTVEGTSNPNLYWYRQAAGRGLQLLFYSVGIGQISSEVPQNLSASRPQDRQFILSSKKLLLSDSGFYLCAWSLQTEAFFGQGTRLTVV.

This clone appeared a few times. As DNA, the CDR3 is TGTGCCAGCAGTCGTATTAGTCCGAGCTCTGGAAACACCATATATTTT. Translating gives CASSRISPSSGNTIYF. The chain links TRBV5-6 to TRBJ1-3; D gene unclear. The CDR3 totals 16 residues. Germline CDR1 SGHDT, CDR2 YYEEEE. With 5 bases removed from V and 0 bases from J, the gap between germline ends came to 15 bases. The full variable domain, completed using reference TRBV5-6 and TRBJ1-3, is DAGVTQSPTHLIKTRGQQVTLRCSPKSGHDTVSWYQQALGQGPQFIFQYYEEEERQRGNFPDRFSGHQFPNYSSELNVNALLLGDSALYLCASSRISPSSGNTIYFGEGSWLTVV.

This chain links TRBV7-2 with TRBJ2-2, with D unclear. Trimming took 3 bases from V and 0 from J, leaving 5 bases between them. Germline loops: CDR1 SGHTA, CDR2 FQGNSA. CDR3 length: 14 amino acids. In DNA, the CDR3 is TGTGCCAGCAGCTTCCAGGCGAACACCGGGGAGCTGTTTTTT. Encoded protein: CASSFQANTGELFF.

The gene calls are TRBV11-3 and TRBJ2-3; D gene uncertain. V was pared by 3 bases and J by 0 bases, with 10 bases between. The CDR3 has 15 amino acids. Germline V gene lookup returns CDR1 SGHNT and CDR2 YENEEA. CDR3 sequence: CASSLDGNSTDTQYF. The DNA for the CDR3 is TGTGCCAGCAGCTTGGATGGTAATAGCACAGATACGCAGTATTTT. Supplemented by reference TRBV11-3 and TRBJ2-3, the full variable domain reads EAGVVQSPRYKIIEKKQPVAFWCNPISGHNTLYWYLQNLGQGPELLIRYENEEAVDDSQLPKDRFSAERLKGVDSTLKIQPAELGDSAVYLCASSLDGNSTDTQYFGPGTRLTVL.

This chain uses TRBV27 with TRBJ2-7, with 7 positions matching TRBD1. CDR3 length equals 13 residues. Trimming cost V 5 bases and J 3 bases; bases outside gene matches: 4. CDR1 is MNHEY and CDR2 is SMNVEV in the germline V gene (reference sequence). CDR3 sequence (DNA): TGTGCCAGCAGTGACCAGGGGGACTACGAGCAGTACTTC. It codes for CASSDQGDYEQYF.

The J gene is TRBJ2-1, the V gene TRBV6-5; 9 nucleotides line up with TRBD1. V shed 4 bases, J shed 7 bases, and the junction held 8 bases outside the gene matches. The germline V gene has CDR1 MNHEY and CDR2 SVGAGI. The CDR3 consists of 15 residues. CDR3 DNA: TGTGCCAGCAGTTCAGTGGGACAGGGTCAGAATGAGCAGTTCTTC. Translation: CASSSVGQGQNEQFF.

The genes are TRBV5-1 and TRBJ2-7, with no clear D. Germline V lookup: CDR1 SGHRS, CDR2 YFSETQ. The V and J ends lost 3 bases and 3 bases respectively, with 10 bases between them. The CDR3 runs to 13 residues. The CDR3 region is CASSSRSNYEQYF. CDR3 DNA: TGCGCCAGCAGCTCCCGGTCAAACTACGAGCAGTACTTC. The full variable domain, completed using reference TRBV5-1 and TRBJ2-7, is KAGVTQTPRYLIKTRGQQVTLSCSPISGHRSVSWYQQTPGQGLQFLFEYFSETQRNKGNFPGRFSGRQFSNSRSEMNVSTLELGDSALYLCASSSRSNYEQYFGPGTRLTVT.

The rearrangement uses TRBV27 and TRBJ1-2; D might be TRBD1 (5 bases). This CDR3 is 14 amino acids long. CDR1 and CDR2 from the germline V gene are MNHEY and SMNVEV (reference sequence). V lost 6 bases to trimming and J lost 0 bases, with 11 bases between them. The CDR3 DNA is TGTGCCAGCAGGGTGGGCAGGGCTAACTATGGCTACACCTTC. Translating it yields CASRVGRANYGYTF.